The 29 T cell receptor beta chains in this list originate from one sample, sequenced in a study of blood T cell repertoires in COVID-19. Method: immunoSEQ multiplex PCR; TCRdb's copy keeps in-frame clones and lacks some. The data show around 250,000 clones, approximately 89% seen once. Sequenced input: PBMCs or T cells enriched from blood (not recorded which). The receptors come from a middle-aged woman who had been exposed to COVID-19.

The genes are TRBV6-2 or TRBV6-3 and TRBJ2-3; no clear D. This CDR3 is built from 11 residues. Germline CDR1 is MNHEY and CDR2 is SVGEGT. The V end lost 5 bases, the J end lost 3 bases, and 3 bases lay between the germline ends. The CDR3 reads CASSITDTQYF. As DNA, the CDR3 is TGTGCCAGCAGTATAACAGATACGCAGTATTTT.

This chain uses TRBV5-5 with TRBJ1-2; D gene uncertain. Trimming took off 0 bases at V and 8 bases at J, with 11 bases between the two ends. The CDR3 has 13 amino acids. The germline gives CDR1 SGHKS, CDR2 YYEKEE (reference sequence). The CDR3, as DNA: TGTGCCAGCAGCTTGGGTACGGTCTGGGGCTACACCTTC. It specifies CASSLGTVWGYTF.

The gene calls are TRBV5-5 and TRBJ1-4, with 11 bases matching TRBD1. J was trimmed by 8 bases and V by 3 bases; bases with no gene match: 9. The CDR3 runs to 16 residues. CDR1 and CDR2 (germline): SGHKS, YYEKEE (reference sequence). This CDR3 is CASSSDRGQVREKLFF. The CDR3 coding sequence is TGTGCCAGCAGCTCGGACAGGGGGCAGGTTAGGGAAAAACTGTTTTTT.

This clone was seen a few times. The rearrangement uses TRBV19 and TRBJ1-4; possible D gene TRBD1, 6 bases. Per germline, CDR1 LNHDA and CDR2 SQIVND (reference sequence). V gave up 1 base and J gave up 4 bases, with 16 bases separating them. The CDR3 sequence is 17 residues long. CDR3 region: CASSIAGLGANNEKLFF. The CDR3 region has the DNA TGTGCCAGTAGTATAGCAGGGTTGGGGGCCAATAATGAAAAACTGTTTTTT.

This chain uses TRBV7-8 with TRBJ1-2, with 11 bases lining up with TRBD1. Germline V lookup: CDR1 SGHVS, CDR2 FQNEAQ. V lost 5 bases and J lost 8; bases outside the gene matches: 7. The CDR3 is 14 amino acids. The CDR3 loop reads CASSHGQGAGGYTF. The CDR3 DNA is TGTGCCAGCAGCCACGGACAGGGGGCGGGAGGCTACACCTTC.

For the CDR3, the DNA is TGTGCCAGCAGTTCCCAATTGGGGGACATTCAGCCCCAGCATTTT. As protein: CASSSQLGDIQPQHF. The chain links TRBV6-2 or TRBV6-3 to TRBJ1-5; tentative D call: TRBD1 (6 bases). The CDR3 sequence is 15 residues long. V gave up 4 bases and J gave up 6 bases, with 16 bases separating them. The V gene's germline CDR1 is MNHEY and CDR2 SVGEGT.

The CDR3 DNA is TGTGCCAGCAGCTTGGCTTACTTAGCGGGGGGGCTGGGTGAGACCCAGTACTTC. It encodes CASSLAYLAGGLGETQYF. This chain links TRBV5-5 with TRBJ2-5, with 11 bases lining up with TRBD2. V was clipped by 0 bases and J by 5 bases; unmatched bases: 12. Germline CDR1 is SGHKS and CDR2 is YYEKEE (reference sequence). The CDR3 sequence is 18 residues long.

The chain is built from TRBV9 and TRBJ1-4; D perhaps matches TRBD1 (5 bases). CDR1 and CDR2 (germline): SGDLS, YYNGEE. There are 15 residues in the CDR3. V lost 0 bases and J 8 bases, leaving 14 bases between the germline ends. For the CDR3, the DNA is TGTGCCAGCAGCGTAGAAGACAGCCTAAGCGAAAAACTGTTTTTT. This sequence encodes CASSVEDSLSEKLFF. Variable domain in full (rest from reference TRBV9 and TRBJ1-4): DSGVTQTPKHLITATGQRVTLRCSPRSGDLSVYWYQQSLDQGLQFLIQYYNGEERAKGNILERFSAQQFPDLHSELNLSSLELGDSALYFCASSVEDSLSEKLFFGSGTQLSVL.

This clone was seen once. The chain joins TRBV27 to TRBJ2-2, with a weak D call TRBD1 (7 bases). The length of the CDR3 is 14 residues. V shed 4 bases and J shed 5 bases, with 11 bases lying between them. Germline-derived CDR1 and CDR2 are MNHEY and SMNVEV (reference sequence). The CDR3 reads CASSYPGGTGELFF. Here the CDR3 DNA reads TGTGCCAGCAGTTATCCAGGGGGGACCGGGGAGCTGTTTTTT.

This chain links TRBV4-2 with TRBJ2-2; D gene ambiguous. Trimming took off 1 base at V and 4 bases at J, with 7 bases between the two ends. This CDR3 spans 14 amino acids. The germline V gene has CDR1 LGHNA and CDR2 YNFKEQ. CDR3 loop: CASSQVSVTGELFF. In nucleotides, the CDR3 is TGTGCCAGCAGCCAAGTTTCGGTCACCGGGGAGCTGTTTTTT.

The gene calls are TRBV18 and TRBJ2-7; 13 bases line up with TRBD2. The germline gives CDR1 KGHSH, CDR2 LQKENI. The CDR3 consists of 19 residues. J gave up 2 bases and V 4 bases, and 14 bases lay outside the gene matches. CDR3 nucleotide sequence: TGTGCCAGCTCACGACTGGATCTGGGACTAGCGGGGATGACCTACGAGCAGTACTTC. Amino acid sequence: CASSRLDLGLAGMTYEQYF.

The chain employs TRBV18 and TRBJ1-5; maybe TRBD1 (5 bases). The CDR3 runs to 14 residues. V was cut by 2 bases and J by 2 bases, with 7 bases left in between. CDR1 is KGHSH and CDR2 is LQKENI in the germline V gene. The CDR3 nucleotides are TGTGCCAGCTCACCAGACAGCGGCAATCAGCCCCAGCATTTT. Translated: CASSPDSGNQPQHF.

The V call is TRBV12-5, the J call TRBJ1-6, with D unclear. The ends were cut back, 0 bases at V and 9 bases at J, with 6 bases in the middle. Germline assignment: CDR1 LGHNT and CDR2 FRNRAP. The CDR3 is 13 residues long. DNA for the CDR3: TGTGCTAGTGGTTTGGTACTTAGTTCACCCCTCCACTTT. Protein product: CASGLVLSSPLHF.

This chain joins TRBV28 and TRBJ2-7; 7 nucleotides line up with TRBD1. This CDR3 contains 14 residues. V lost 10 bases to trimming and J lost 2 bases; unmatched junction nucleotides: 11. The germline V gene has CDR1 MDHEN and CDR2 SYDVKM. The CDR3 DNA sequence: TGTGCCACCTCCCGGACAGGCCGAACCTACGAGCAGTACTTC. It encodes CATSRTGRTYEQYF.

V gene TRBV9 combines with J gene TRBJ1-2; D uncertain. Germline CDR1 and CDR2: SGDLS and YYNGEE. The CDR3 sequence is 16 residues long. The V and J ends lost 3 bases and 2 bases respectively, with 17 bases between them. The CDR3 sequence: CASSAPTNTWNYGYTF. The DNA of the CDR3 is TGTGCCAGCAGCGCGCCCACAAATACATGGAACTATGGCTACACCTTC. The whole variable domain, remainder taken from reference TRBV9 and TRBJ1-2, is DSGVTQTPKHLITATGQRVTLRCSPRSGDLSVYWYQQSLDQGLQFLIQYYNGEERAKGNILERFSAQQFPDLHSELNLSSLELGDSALYFCASSAPTNTWNYGYTFGSGTRLTVV.

The chain has TRBV28 and TRBJ2-5; D unclear. Germline V gene sequence: CDR1 MDHEN, CDR2 SYDVKM. Trimming took off 6 bases at V and 5 bases at J, with 16 bases between the two ends. The CDR3 spans 14 residues. This CDR3 is CASSTPGVSETQYF. CDR3 sequence (DNA): TGTGCCAGCAGCACTCCCGGAGTCTCGGAGACCCAGTACTTC.

The rearrangement joins TRBV7-6 to TRBJ1-6; the match to TRBD1 covers 10 bases. J was trimmed by 7 bases and V by 1 base; bases with no gene match: 10. The CDR3 extends over 18 amino acids. The germline gives CDR1 SGHVS, CDR2 FNYEAQ. The CDR3 loop is CASSLEGVPGQGNSPLHF. The CDR3 region has the DNA TGTGCCAGCAGCTTAGAAGGGGTGCCGGGACAGGGGAATTCACCCCTCCACTTT.

V and J are TRBV24-1 and TRBJ2-1; 7 positions match TRBD1. Per the germline V gene, CDR1 is KGHDR and CDR2 is SFDVKD. Trimming took 4 bases from V and 6 from J; bases not matched to a gene: 14. The CDR3 covers 17 residues. DNA of the CDR3: TGTGCCACCAGTGAGGGTCGTTGGGACAGTGGGGGCAATGAGCAGTTCTTC. Translating it yields CATSEGRWDSGGNEQFF.

The chain joins TRBV7-8 to TRBJ2-7; TRBD2 matches 12 bases. Looked up from germline, CDR1 is SGHVS and CDR2 is FQNEAQ. V shed 5 bases and J 7 bases; nucleotides not matched to a gene: 3. This CDR3 has 13 residues. In DNA form, the CDR3 reads TGTGCCAGCAGCCGCGGACTAGCGGGAGAGCAGTACGTC. As protein: CASSRGLAGEQYV.

The genes are TRBV19 and TRBJ1-1, with D unresolved. Between the trimmed V and J ends, which lost 7 bases and 4 bases, there was a span of 13 bases. The length of the CDR3 is 13 residues. CDR1 LNHDA and CDR2 SQIVND come from the germline V gene (reference sequence). The CDR3 protein is CASTRPWSTEAFF. Written as DNA, the CDR3 is TGTGCCAGTACGCGGCCTTGGAGCACTGAAGCTTTCTTT.

This rearrangement joins TRBV19 to TRBJ1-1; no clear D. CDR1 is LNHDA and CDR2 is SQIVND in the germline V gene (reference sequence). This CDR3 region has 15 residues. V was trimmed by 7 bases and J by 1 base, leaving 16 bases between them. The CDR3 DNA reads as TGTGCCAGTACCTCCCGGGGTACAGCGAACACTGAAGCTTTCTTT. This translates into CASTSRGTANTEAFF. The full variable domain, rest sourced from reference TRBV19 and TRBJ1-1, is DGGITQSPKYLFRKEGQNVTLSCEQNLNHDAMYWYRQDPGQGLRLIYYSQIVNDFQKGDIAEGYSVSREKKESFPLTVTSAQKNPTAFYLCASTSRGTANTEAFFGQGTRLTVV.

This rearrangement joins TRBV27 to TRBJ2-3; 8 bases align to TRBD1. The V segment lost 5 bases and the J segment 3 bases; nucleotides outside the gene matches: 10. The CDR3 is made up of 16 amino acids. Germline CDR1 is MNHEY and CDR2 is SMNVEV (reference sequence). CDR3 region: CASSTYRTGNTDTQYF. CDR3 sequence (DNA): TGTGCCAGCAGTACCTACAGGACAGGGAATACAGATACGCAGTATTTT.

The chain uses TRBV24-1 and TRBJ2-2; 8 bases line up with TRBD2. This CDR3 region has 17 residues. Trimming took 3 bases from V and 6 from J; bases not matched to a gene: 11. The germline V gene encodes CDR1 KGHDR and CDR2 SFDVKD. This CDR3 is CATSDPSAAGDPGELFF. For the CDR3, the DNA is TGTGCCACCAGTGATCCCTCTGCAGCGGGAGATCCCGGGGAGCTGTTTTTT.

The chain employs TRBV7-8 and TRBJ1-4; TRBD1 aligns across 9 bases. Germline V gives CDR1 SGHVS, CDR2 FQNEAQ. J gave up 10 bases and V 5 bases, and 14 bases lay outside the gene matches. CDR3 size: 16 residues. The CDR3 coding sequence is TGTGCCAGCAGCATAATTCCCGGGACAGGGAAGGGAAAACTGTTTTTT. Protein product: CASSIIPGTGKGKLFF.

The chain carries TRBV7-8 and TRBJ2-3, with TRBD2 as a possible D gene (5 bases). CDR1 is SGHVS and CDR2 is FQNEAQ in the germline V gene. The CDR3 is made up of 15 amino acids. The ends were cut back, 2 bases at V and 4 bases at J, with 13 bases in the middle. CDR3: CASSLRGSRADTQYF. The CDR3 DNA reads as TGTGCCAGCAGCTTAAGAGGGAGTAGGGCAGATACGCAGTATTTT.

CDR3 nucleotide sequence: TGTGCCAGCAGCTTAGCTCGTAACAATGAGCAGTTCTTC. Translated, it gives CASSLARNNEQFF. This chain connects TRBV11-2 to TRBJ2-1; D is uncertain. CDR3 length: 13 residues. V was clipped by 1 base and J by 5 bases, with 6 bases between them. Germline V lookup: CDR1 SGHAT, CDR2 FQNNGV.

The rearrangement uses TRBV7-2 and TRBJ2-1; TRBD2 aligns across 10 bases. This CDR3 is built from 16 residues. The germline V gene has CDR1 SGHTA and CDR2 FQGNSA. Unmatched junction bases numbered 4, after V lost 5 bases and J lost 0 bases. The CDR3 here is CASSPRLAGSYNEQFF. The CDR3 region has the DNA TGTGCCAGCAGCCCCCGACTAGCGGGCTCCTACAATGAGCAGTTCTTC.

The V call is TRBV7-2, the J call TRBJ2-5, with TRBD1 matching 7 bases. Germline-derived CDR1 and CDR2 are SGHTA and FQGNSA. Germline trimming cut 1 base from V and 1 base from J; bases unmatched to any gene: 3. CDR3 length: 15 amino acids. The CDR3 here is CASSLEGASQETQYF. DNA for the CDR3: TGTGCCAGCAGCTTAGAGGGGGCTAGCCAAGAGACCCAGTACTTC.

The chain joins TRBV5-6 to TRBJ2-1, with TRBD1 matching 8 bases. This CDR3 has 15 amino acids. CDR1 is SGHDT and CDR2 is YYEEEE in the germline V gene. After removal of 1 base from V and 7 bases from J, the junction contained 7 bases not matched to a gene. The CDR3 DNA is TGTGCCAGCAGCTTGTTAGGGACAGGTAAGAATGAGCAGTTCTTC. Translated: CASSLLGTGKNEQFF.